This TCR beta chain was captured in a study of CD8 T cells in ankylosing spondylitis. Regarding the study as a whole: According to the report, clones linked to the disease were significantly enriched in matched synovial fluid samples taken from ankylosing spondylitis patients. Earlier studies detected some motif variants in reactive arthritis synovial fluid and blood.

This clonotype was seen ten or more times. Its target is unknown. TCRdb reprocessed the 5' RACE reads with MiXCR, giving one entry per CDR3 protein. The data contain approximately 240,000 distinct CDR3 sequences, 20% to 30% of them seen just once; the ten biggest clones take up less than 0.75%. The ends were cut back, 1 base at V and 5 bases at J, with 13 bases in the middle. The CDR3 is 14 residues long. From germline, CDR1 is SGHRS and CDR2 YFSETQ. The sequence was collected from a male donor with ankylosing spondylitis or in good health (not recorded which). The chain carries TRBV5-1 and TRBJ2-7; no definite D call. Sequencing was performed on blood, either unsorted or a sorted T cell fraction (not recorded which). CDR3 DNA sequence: TGCGCCAGCAGCTTGTTAAGGAAACCTGACGAGCAGTACTTC. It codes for CASSLLRKPDEQYF.